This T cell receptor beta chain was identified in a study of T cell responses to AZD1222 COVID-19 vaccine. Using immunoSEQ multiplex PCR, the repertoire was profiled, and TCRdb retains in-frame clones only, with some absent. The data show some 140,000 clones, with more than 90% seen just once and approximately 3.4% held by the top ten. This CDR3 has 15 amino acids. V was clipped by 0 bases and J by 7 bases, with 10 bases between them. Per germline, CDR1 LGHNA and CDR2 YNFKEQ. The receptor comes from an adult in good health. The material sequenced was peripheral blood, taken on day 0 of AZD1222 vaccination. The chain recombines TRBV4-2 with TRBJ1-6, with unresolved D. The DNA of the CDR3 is TGTGCCAGCAGCCAAGAGGTGTGGAGGAATTCACCCCTCCACTTT. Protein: CASSQEVWRNSPLHF.